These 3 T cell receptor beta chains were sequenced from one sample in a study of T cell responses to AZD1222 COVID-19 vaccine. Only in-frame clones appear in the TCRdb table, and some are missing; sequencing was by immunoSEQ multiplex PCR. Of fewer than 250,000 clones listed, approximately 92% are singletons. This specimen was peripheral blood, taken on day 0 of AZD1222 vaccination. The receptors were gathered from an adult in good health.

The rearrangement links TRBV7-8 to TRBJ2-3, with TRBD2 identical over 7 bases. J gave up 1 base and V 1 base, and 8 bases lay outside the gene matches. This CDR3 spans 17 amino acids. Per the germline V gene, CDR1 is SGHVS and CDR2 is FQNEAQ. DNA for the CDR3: TGTGCCAGCAGCTTAGTCTTTGCGGGGGTACGCACAGATACGCAGTATTTT. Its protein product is CASSLVFAGVRTDTQYF.

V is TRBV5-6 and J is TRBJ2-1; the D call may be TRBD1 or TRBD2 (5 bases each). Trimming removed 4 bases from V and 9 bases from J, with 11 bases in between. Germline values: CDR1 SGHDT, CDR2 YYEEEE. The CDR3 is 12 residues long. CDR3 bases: TGTGCCAGCAGCCTGGTGGGGACTGAGCAGTTCTTC. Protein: CASSLVGTEQFF.

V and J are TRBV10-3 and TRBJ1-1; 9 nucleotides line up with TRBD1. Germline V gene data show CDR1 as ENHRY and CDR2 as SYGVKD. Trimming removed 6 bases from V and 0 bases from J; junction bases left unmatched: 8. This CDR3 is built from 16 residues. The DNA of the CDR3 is TGTGCCATCAGATCCCGGGACAGGGTTGTGAACACTGAAGCTTTCTTT. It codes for CAIRSRDRVVNTEAFF.